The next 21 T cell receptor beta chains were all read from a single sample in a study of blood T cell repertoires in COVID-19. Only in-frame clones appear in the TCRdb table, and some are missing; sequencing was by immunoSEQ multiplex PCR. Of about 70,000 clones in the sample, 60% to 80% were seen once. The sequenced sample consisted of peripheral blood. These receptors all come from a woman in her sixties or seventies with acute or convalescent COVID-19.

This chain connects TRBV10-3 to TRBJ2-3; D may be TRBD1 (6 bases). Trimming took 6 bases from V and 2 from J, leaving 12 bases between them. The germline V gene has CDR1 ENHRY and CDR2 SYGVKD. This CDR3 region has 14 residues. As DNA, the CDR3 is TGTGCCATCAGCCCGGGACACCTCACAGATACGCAGTATTTT. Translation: CAISPGHLTDTQYF.

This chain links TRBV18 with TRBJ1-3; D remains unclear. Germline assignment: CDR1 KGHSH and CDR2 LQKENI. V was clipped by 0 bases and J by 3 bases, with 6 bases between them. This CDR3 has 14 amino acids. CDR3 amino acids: CASSPPRVGNTIYF. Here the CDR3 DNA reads TGTGCCAGCTCACCACCGCGGGTTGGAAACACCATATATTTT.

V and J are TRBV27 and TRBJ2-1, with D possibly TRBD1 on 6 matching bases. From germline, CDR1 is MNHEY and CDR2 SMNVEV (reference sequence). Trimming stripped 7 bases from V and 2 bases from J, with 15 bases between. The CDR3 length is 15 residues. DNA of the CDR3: TGTGCCAGCAATCCCCTGGGGACACCCTACAATGAGCAGTTCTTC. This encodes CASNPLGTPYNEQFF.

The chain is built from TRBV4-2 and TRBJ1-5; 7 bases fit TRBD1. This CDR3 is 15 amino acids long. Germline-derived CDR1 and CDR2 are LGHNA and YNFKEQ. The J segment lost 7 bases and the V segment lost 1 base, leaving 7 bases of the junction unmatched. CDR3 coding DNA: TGTGCCAGCAGCCAAGCGACAGGGTTGGGACAGCCCCAGCATTTT. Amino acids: CASSQATGLGQPQHF.

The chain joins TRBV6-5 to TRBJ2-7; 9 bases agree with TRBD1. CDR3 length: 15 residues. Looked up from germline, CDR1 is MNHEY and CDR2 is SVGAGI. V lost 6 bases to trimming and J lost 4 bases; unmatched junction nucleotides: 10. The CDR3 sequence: CASRRGTGPGYEQYF. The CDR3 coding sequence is TGTGCCAGCAGACGCGGGACAGGGCCTGGGTACGAGCAGTACTTC.

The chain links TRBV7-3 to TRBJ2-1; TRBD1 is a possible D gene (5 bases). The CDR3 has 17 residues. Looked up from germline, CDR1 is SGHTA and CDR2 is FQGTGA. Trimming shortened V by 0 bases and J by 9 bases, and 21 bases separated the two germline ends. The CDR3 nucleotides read TGTGCCAGCAGCTTAACGCCCCCGATGTCAGGGCAAGGTGAGCAGTTCTTC. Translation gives CASSLTPPMSGQGEQFF.

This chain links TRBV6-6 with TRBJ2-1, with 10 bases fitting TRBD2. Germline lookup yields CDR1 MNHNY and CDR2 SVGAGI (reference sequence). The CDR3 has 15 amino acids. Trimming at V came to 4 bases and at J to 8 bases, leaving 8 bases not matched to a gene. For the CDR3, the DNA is TGTGCCAGCAGTTCCCAGCGGGGGGGCCGCGATGAGCAGTTCTTC. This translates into CASSSQRGGRDEQFF.

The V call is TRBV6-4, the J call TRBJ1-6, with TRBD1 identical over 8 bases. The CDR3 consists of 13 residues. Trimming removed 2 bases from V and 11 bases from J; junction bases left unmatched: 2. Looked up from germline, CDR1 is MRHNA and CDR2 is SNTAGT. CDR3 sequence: CASSDRQGTPLHF. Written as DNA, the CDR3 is TGTGCCAGCAGTGACAGACAGGGGACACCCCTCCACTTT.

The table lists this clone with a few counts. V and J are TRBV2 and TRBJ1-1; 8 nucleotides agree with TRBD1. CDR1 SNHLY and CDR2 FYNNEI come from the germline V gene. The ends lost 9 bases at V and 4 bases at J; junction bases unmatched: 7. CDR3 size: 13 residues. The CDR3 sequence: CASLRGLSTEAFF. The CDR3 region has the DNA TGTGCCAGTCTCAGGGGGCTTAGCACTGAAGCTTTCTTT.

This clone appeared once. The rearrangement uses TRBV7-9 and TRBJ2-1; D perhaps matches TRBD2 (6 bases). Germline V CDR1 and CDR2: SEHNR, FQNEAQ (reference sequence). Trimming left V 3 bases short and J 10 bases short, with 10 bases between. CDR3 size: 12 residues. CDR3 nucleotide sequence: TGTGCCAGCAGCTTCGTTGGGGGGGAGCAGTTCTTC. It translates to CASSFVGGEQFF.

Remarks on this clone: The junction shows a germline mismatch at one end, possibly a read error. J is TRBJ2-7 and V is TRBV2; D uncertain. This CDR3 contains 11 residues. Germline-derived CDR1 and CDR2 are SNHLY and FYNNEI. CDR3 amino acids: CASKEFYGQYF. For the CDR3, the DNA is TGTGCCAGCAAAGAGTTTTACGGGCAGTACTTC.

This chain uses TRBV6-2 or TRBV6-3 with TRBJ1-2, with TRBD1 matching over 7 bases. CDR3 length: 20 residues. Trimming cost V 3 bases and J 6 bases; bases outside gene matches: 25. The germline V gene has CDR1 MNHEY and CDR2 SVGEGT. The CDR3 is CASSYPSMASDRASRDGYTF. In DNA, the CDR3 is TGTGCCAGCAGTTATCCTTCGATGGCGAGCGACAGGGCAAGTAGGGATGGCTACACCTTC.

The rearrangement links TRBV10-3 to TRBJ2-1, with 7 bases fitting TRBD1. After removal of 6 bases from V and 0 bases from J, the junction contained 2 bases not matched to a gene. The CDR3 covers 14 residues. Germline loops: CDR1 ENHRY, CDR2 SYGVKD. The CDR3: CAIRGQASYNEQFF. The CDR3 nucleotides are TGTGCCATCAGAGGACAGGCCTCCTACAATGAGCAGTTCTTC.

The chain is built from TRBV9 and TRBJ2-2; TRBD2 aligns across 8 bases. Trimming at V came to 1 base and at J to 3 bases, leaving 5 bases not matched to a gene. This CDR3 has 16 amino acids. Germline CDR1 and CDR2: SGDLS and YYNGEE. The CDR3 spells CASSVTGGADTGELFF. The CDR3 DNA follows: TGTGCCAGCAGCGTAACCGGGGGGGCAGACACCGGGGAGCTGTTTTTT.

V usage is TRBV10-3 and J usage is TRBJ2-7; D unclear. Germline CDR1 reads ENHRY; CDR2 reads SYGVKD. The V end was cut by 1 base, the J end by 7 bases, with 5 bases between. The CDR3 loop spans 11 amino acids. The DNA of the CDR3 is TGTGCCATCAGTGAGTTGGCTGAGCAGTACTTC. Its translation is CAISELAEQYF.

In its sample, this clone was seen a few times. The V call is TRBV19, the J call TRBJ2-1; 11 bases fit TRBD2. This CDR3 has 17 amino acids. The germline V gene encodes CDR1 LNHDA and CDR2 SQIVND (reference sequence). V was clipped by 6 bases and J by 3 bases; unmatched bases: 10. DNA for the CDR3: TGTGCCAGTAGGCCGGGCCATCTAGCGGGGGGCTACAATGAGCAGTTCTTC. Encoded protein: CASRPGHLAGGYNEQFF.

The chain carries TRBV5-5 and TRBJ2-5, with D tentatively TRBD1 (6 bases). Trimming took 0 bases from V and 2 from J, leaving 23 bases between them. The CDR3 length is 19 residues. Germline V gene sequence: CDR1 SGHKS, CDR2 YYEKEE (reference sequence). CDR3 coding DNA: TGTGCCAGCAGCTTGGGGGACACAGGTAACGAGGGTTATCAAGAGACCCAGTACTTC. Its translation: CASSLGDTGNEGYQETQYF.

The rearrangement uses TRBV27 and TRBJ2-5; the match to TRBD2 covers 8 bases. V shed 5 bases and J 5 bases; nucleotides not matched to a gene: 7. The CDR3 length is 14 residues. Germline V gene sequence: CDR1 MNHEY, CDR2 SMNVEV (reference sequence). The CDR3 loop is CASSLGTSGETQYF. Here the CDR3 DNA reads TGTGCCAGCAGTCTCGGGACTAGTGGTGAGACCCAGTACTTC.

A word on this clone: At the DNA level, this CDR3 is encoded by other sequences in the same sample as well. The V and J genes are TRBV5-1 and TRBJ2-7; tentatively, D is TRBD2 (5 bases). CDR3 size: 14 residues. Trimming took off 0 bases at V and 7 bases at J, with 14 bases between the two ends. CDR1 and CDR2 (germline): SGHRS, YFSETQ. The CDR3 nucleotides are TGCGCCAGCAGCTTGGGGACTCGGATCAGGGAGCAGTACTTC. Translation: CASSLGTRIREQYF.

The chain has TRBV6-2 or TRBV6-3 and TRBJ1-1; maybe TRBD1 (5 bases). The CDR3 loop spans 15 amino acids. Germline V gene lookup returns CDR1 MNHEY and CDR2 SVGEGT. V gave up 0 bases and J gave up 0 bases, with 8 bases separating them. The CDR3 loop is CASSYSDRMNTEAFF. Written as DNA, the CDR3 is TGTGCCAGCAGTTACTCAGACAGAATGAACACTGAAGCTTTCTTT.

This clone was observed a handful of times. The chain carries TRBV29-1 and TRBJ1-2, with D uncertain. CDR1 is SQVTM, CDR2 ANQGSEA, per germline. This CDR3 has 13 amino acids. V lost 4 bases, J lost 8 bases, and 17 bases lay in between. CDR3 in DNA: TGCAGCGTTGGAGTAAGCGCCCGAGGAGGCTACACCTTC. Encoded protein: CSVGVSARGGYTF.